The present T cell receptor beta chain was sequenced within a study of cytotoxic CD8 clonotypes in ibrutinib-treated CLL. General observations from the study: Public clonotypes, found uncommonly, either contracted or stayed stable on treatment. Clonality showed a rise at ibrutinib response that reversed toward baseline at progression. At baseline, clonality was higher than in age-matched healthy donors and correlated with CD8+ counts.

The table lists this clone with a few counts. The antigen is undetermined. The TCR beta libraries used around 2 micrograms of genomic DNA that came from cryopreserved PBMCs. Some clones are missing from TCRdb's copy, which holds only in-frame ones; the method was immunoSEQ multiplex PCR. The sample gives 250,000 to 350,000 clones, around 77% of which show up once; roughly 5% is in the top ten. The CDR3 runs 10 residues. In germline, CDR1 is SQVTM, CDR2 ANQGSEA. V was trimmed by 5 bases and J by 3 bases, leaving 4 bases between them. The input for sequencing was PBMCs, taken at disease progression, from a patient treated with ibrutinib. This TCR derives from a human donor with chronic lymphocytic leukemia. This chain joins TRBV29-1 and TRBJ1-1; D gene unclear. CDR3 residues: CSVRDTEAFF. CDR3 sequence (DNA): TGCAGCGTTCGGGACACTGAAGCTTTCTTT.